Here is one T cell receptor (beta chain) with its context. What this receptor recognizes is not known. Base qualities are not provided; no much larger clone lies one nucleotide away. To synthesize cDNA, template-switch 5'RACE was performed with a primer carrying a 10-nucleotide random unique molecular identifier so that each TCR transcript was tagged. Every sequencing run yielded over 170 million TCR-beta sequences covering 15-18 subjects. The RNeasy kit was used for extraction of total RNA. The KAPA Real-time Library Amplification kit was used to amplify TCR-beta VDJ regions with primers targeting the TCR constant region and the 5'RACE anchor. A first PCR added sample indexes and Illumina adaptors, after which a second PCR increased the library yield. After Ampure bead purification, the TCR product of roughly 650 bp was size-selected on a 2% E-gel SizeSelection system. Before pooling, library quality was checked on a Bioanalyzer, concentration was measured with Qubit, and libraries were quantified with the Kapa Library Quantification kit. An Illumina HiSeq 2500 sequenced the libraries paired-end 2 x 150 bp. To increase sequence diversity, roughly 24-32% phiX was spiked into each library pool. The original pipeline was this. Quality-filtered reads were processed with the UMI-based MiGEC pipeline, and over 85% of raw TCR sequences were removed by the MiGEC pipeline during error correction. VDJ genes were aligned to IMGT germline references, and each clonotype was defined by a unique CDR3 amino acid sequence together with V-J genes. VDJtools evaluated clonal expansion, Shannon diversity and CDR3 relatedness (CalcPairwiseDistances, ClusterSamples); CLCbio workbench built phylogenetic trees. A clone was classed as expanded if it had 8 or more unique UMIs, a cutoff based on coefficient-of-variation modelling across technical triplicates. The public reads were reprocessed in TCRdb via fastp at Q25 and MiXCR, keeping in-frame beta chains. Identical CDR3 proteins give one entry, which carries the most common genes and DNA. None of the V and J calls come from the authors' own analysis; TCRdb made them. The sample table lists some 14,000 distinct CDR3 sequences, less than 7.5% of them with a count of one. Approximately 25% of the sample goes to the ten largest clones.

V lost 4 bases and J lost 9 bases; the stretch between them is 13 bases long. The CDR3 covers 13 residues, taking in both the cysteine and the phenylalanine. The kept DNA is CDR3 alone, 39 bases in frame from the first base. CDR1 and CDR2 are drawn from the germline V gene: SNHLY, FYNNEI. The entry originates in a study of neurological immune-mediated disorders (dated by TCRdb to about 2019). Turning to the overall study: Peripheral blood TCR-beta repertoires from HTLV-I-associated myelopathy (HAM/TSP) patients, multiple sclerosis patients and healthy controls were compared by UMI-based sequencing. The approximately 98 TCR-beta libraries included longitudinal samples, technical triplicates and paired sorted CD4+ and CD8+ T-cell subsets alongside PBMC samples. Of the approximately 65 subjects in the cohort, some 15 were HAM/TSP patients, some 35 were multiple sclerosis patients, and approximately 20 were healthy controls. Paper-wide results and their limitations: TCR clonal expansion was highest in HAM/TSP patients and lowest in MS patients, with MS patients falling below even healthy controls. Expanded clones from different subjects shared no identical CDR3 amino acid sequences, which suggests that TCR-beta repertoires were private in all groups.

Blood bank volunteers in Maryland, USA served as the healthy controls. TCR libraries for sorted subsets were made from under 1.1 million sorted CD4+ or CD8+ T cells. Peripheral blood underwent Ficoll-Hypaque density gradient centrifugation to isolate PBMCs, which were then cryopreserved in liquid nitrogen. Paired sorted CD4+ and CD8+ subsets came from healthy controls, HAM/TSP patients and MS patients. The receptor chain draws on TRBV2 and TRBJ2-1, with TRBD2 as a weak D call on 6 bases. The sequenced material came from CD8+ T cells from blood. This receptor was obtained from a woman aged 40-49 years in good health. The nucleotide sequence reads TGTGCCAGCAGTGCGTCGGGGGTACGTGAGCAGTTCTTC. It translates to CASSASGVREQFF.